This is a list of T cell receptor beta chains from one sample in a study of control samples from healthy donors and cancer patients. Clones were read by immunoSEQ multiplex PCR, and TCRdb kept only the in-frame ones, dropping some. The data contain about 30,000 clones, roughly 85% of them seen just once; the ten biggest clones take up about 20%. Sequencing was done on a sample of PBMCs. These receptors all stem from a man between 60 and 75 years old with head and neck cancer. Each CDR3 is given with its conserved first and last residue. The D gene is left open where the match is weak. Expanded clones get a size class; other rows say once, few or many, or leave the size out.

j_gene,d_gene,v_gene,abundance,CDR3nt,CDR3aa
TRBJ1-1,-,TRBV19,-,TGTGCCAGTAGTATCGGAGGGGGACGCACTGAAGCTTTCTTT,CASSIGGGRTEAFF
TRBJ2-2,-,TRBV4-1,-,TGCGCCAGCAGCCAAGACGCAGGGGTCATCACCGGGGAGCTGTTTTTT,CASSQDAGVITGELFF
TRBJ1-5,-,TRBV21-1,-,TGTGCCAGCAGCAAACTGACAGATAATCAGCCCCAGCATTTT,CASSKLTDNQPQHF
TRBJ2-7,-,TRBV15,-,TGTGCCACCAGCAGGGGGTACGAGCAGTACTTC,CATSRGYEQYF
TRBJ1-4,-,TRBV10-2,-,TGCGCCAGCATTAATGAAAAACTGTTTTTT,CASINEKLFF
TRBJ1-2,-,TRBV9,-,TGTGCCAGCAGCCCTACAGGGTGGGTCGGCTACACCTTC,CASSPTGWVGYTF
TRBJ2-2,TRBD1,TRBV11-2,once,TGTGCCAGCAGCTTAGCCGGGACAGGGTCTACCGGGGAGCTGTTTTTT,CASSLAGTGSTGELFF
TRBJ1-3,TRBD1,TRBV11-2,-,TGTGCCAGCAGCTTTGAACGGGACAGGGGCTCATCTGGAAACACCATATATTTT,CASSFERDRGSSGNTIYF
TRBJ2-7,TRBD2,TRBV7-8,few,TGTGCCAGCAGCGCCACTAGCGGGCTCTCCTACGAGCAGTACTTC,CASSATSGLSYEQYF
TRBJ1-5,-,TRBV19,-,TGTGCCAGTAGTATGGGCAGGTCGGGAAATCAGCCCCAGCATTTT,CASSMGRSGNQPQHF
TRBJ1-5,TRBD1,TRBV28,-,TGTGCCAGCAGTTTCCCAGGGGGCCAGCCCCAGCATTTT,CASSFPGGQPQHF
TRBJ2-1,TRBD2,TRBV12-5,-,TGTGCTAGTGGTTTGGGAGGTCCTTTCGCTAGCGGGAGGGCCCATACTTACAATGAGCAGTTCTTC,CASGLGGPFASGRAHTYNEQFF
TRBJ2-7,TRBD2,TRBV18,few,TGTGCCAGCTCACCTGGGCCAGCGGGAGTCGTGCAGTACTTC,CASSPGPAGVVQYF
TRBJ1-6,-,TRBV10-3,once,TGTGCCATCAGTGAAAGGCGTCAGGCTGACTCACCCCTCCACTTT,CAISERRQADSPLHF
TRBJ1-5,-,TRBV28,-,TGTGCCAGCAGTTTAGTTTGGACAGACAACAATCAGCCCCAGCATTTT,CASSLVWTDNNQPQHF
TRBJ2-1,-,TRBV11-3,-,TGTGCCAGTTCCCGGGCTCCTAACAATGAGCAGTTCTTC,CASSRAPNNEQFF
TRBJ1-5,-,TRBV4-3,-,TGCGCCAGCAGCCAAAACAGCAATCAGCCCCAGCATTTT,CASSQNSNQPQHF
TRBJ2-7,TRBD1,TRBV3-1/TRBV3-2,-,TGTGCCAGCAGCGGTGGGACAGAGGCCTACGAGCAGTACTTC,CASSGGTEAYEQYF
TRBJ2-2,-,TRBV13,-,TGTGCCAGCAGCTCCGCCGGGACTTGGAACACCGGGGAGCTGTTTTTT,CASSSAGTWNTGELFF
TRBJ2-1,-,TRBV7-2,-,TGTGCCAGCAGCTTAGGTGAGGGTTTCCGATTTAAGCAGTTCTTC,CASSLGEGFRFKQFF
TRBJ1-1,-,TRBV2,-,TGTGCCGGTCAACAGGAAATGAACACTGAAGCTTTCTTT,CAGQQEMNTEAFF
TRBJ2-2,TRBD1,TRBV7-2,-,TGTGCCAGCACACTAAACGCGGGACAGGGTATCACCGGGGAGCTGTTTTTT,CASTLNAGQGITGELFF
TRBJ1-5,TRBD1,TRBV7-3,-,TGTGCCAGCAGCTTGACAGGGCCCAATCAGCCCCAGCATTTT,CASSLTGPNQPQHF
TRBJ2-1,TRBD2,TRBV28,-,TGTGCCGGCAGTCCGGGACTAGCGGGTCCCTACAATGAGCAGTTCTTC,CAGSPGLAGPYNEQFF
TRBJ1-2,-,TRBV28,once,TGTGCCAGCAGTTTACGCGACAGAGGGCGGACCTTC,CASSLRDRGRTF
TRBJ1-5,-,TRBV30,-,TGTGCCTGGGGGCGGGACAGCAATCAGCCCCAGCATTTT,CAWGRDSNQPQHF
TRBJ1-2,-,TRBV19,medium-sized,TGTGCCAGTAGTCCCGGACGGACCTATGGCTACACCTTC,CASSPGRTYGYTF
TRBJ1-5,-,TRBV10-2,-,TGCGCCAGCAGTGTACTTTTCAGCAATCAGCCCCAGCATTTT,CASSVLFSNQPQHF
TRBJ2-7,-,TRBV15,-,TGTGCCACCAGCAGAGATCTTCAGGGGTACGAGCAGTACTTC,CATSRDLQGYEQYF
TRBJ1-2,-,TRBV19,once,TGTGCCAGCCGGGCTCCGATGGGCTACACCTTC,CASRAPMGYTF
TRBJ1-5,TRBD1,TRBV7-8,-,TGTGCCAGCAGCGTGACAGGGCCGCATCAGCCCCAGCATTTT,CASSVTGPHQPQHF
TRBJ2-1,-,TRBV18,-,TGTGCCAGCTCACGGATCCTACAAATCTACAATGAGCAGTTCTTC,CASSRILQIYNEQFF
TRBJ1-3,TRBD1,TRBV5-1,-,TGCGCCAGCAGCTTGGATTCCGGGACAGCTGGAAACACCATATATTTT,CASSLDSGTAGNTIYF
TRBJ2-7,-,TRBV5-1,-,TGCGCCAGCAGCTTCGGACCCCTCGCCTCCTACGAGCAGTACTTC,CASSFGPLASYEQYF
TRBJ2-3,-,TRBV7-2,once,TGTGCCAGCAGCTTAGTAGGGCAGATAACAGATACGCAGTATTTT,CASSLVGQITDTQYF
TRBJ2-7,-,TRBV28,-,TGTGCCAGCAGTTTATGGGCGGTTCGAGGCGAGCAGTACTTC,CASSLWAVRGEQYF
TRBJ2-1,-,TRBV27,-,TGTGCCAGCAGTATTGGGGGGAATGAGCAGTTCTTC,CASSIGGNEQFF
TRBJ1-2,-,TRBV5-1,-,TGCGCCAGCAGCTTGTTACGGAACTATGGCTACACCTTC,CASSLLRNYGYTF
TRBJ2-7,-,TRBV6-5,once,TGTGCCAGCAGTTACCGCCAGGGCCACGAGCAGTACTTC,CASSYRQGHEQYF
TRBJ2-2,-,TRBV6-1,-,TGTGCCAGCAGTGAACTTGGCGGGGAGCTGTTTTTT,CASSELGGELFF
TRBJ2-1,TRBD2,TRBV7-9,-,TGTGCCAGCAGCTATGTACCGGGACTAGCGCCCAATGAGCAGTTCTTC,CASSYVPGLAPNEQFF
TRBJ2-1,-,TRBV5-1,once,TGCGCCAGCAGCTCGTCTTATACGGGAGTTTTCTACAATGAGCAGTTCTTC,CASSSSYTGVFYNEQFF
TRBJ2-1,TRBD2,TRBV15,-,TGTGCCACCAGCAGCGGGACTAGCGGCACCTACAATGAGCAGTTCTTC,CATSSGTSGTYNEQFF
TRBJ1-4,TRBD1,TRBV7-2,-,TGTGCCAGCAGCACCGGGACAGGGGCTGAAAAACTGTTTTTT,CASSTGTGAEKLFF
TRBJ2-1,-,TRBV21-1,-,TGTGCCAGCAGCAAAGCGCGAGCGGGAGTGAGCCTTACGCGTGAGCAGTTCTTC,CASSKARAGVSLTREQFF
TRBJ2-7,-,TRBV12-3/TRBV12-4,-,TGTGCCAGCAGCCCGGGACCCTACGAGCAGTACTTC,CASSPGPYEQYF
TRBJ2-3,-,TRBV9,-,TGTGCCAGCAGCGTAGTGTCTAGGCCAGATACGCAGTATTTT,CASSVVSRPDTQYF
TRBJ2-2,-,TRBV27,-,TGTGCCAGCAAAGGCCCCGTGGCTGACAGCGTATTAGGGAACACCGGGGAGCTGTTTTTT,CASKGPVADSVLGNTGELFF
TRBJ2-2,-,TRBV6-5,-,TGTGCCAGCAGTTACGGCACCGGGGAGCTGTTTTTT,CASSYGTGELFF
TRBJ2-3,-,TRBV10-1,-,TGCGCCAGCAGTGGGGACCGTTCTAGCACAGATACGCAGTATTTT,CASSGDRSSTDTQYF
TRBJ2-7,-,TRBV3-1/TRBV3-2,-,TGTGCCAGCAGCCACAGGGGGGCTCCGGCCTACGAGCAGTACTTC,CASSHRGAPAYEQYF
TRBJ1-5,-,TRBV2,medium-sized,TGTGCCAGCAGTGATGAGCGGGTCAATCAGCCCCAGCATTTT,CASSDERVNQPQHF
TRBJ1-1,TRBD1,TRBV9,-,TGTGCCAGCAGCGTAACCCCCCGCTCCGGGACAGGGAACACTGAAGCTTTCTTT,CASSVTPRSGTGNTEAFF
TRBJ2-2,TRBD1,TRBV28,-,TGTGCCAGCAGCCTCGGGGACAGGAACACCGGGGAGCTGTTTTTT,CASSLGDRNTGELFF
TRBJ1-1,-,TRBV6-5,-,TGTGCCAGCTTTCGGGGGGGCGTCACTGAAGCTTTCTTT,CASFRGGVTEAFF
TRBJ2-1,-,TRBV9,-,TGTGCCAGCAGCGTAGTCGGACAGAACAATGAGCAGTTCTTC,CASSVVGQNNEQFF
TRBJ1-1,-,TRBV28,-,TGTGCCAGCAGTTTAGCCCAGGAGGGGAACACTGAAGCTTTCTTT,CASSLAQEGNTEAFF
TRBJ2-1,TRBD2,TRBV25-1,-,TGTGCCAGCAGTGAATATGCGGGAGGTCGCAATGAGCAGTTCTTC,CASSEYAGGRNEQFF
TRBJ1-3,-,TRBV19,-,TGTGCCAGTAGTCGGACAGAAACTAAGAACTGGATGGGCACCATATATTTT,CASSRTETKNWMGTIYF